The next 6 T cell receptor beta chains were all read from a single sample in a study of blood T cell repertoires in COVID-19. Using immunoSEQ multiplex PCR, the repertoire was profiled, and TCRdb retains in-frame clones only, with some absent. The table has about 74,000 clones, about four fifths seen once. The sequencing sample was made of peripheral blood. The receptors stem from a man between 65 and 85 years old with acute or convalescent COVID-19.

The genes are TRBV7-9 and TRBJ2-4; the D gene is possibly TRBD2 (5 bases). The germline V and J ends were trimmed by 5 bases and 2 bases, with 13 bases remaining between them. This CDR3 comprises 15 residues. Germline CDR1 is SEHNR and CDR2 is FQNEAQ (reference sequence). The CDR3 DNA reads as TGTGCCAGCAGCCCTCTAGCCGTTACCAAAAACATTCAGTACTTC. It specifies CASSPLAVTKNIQYF.

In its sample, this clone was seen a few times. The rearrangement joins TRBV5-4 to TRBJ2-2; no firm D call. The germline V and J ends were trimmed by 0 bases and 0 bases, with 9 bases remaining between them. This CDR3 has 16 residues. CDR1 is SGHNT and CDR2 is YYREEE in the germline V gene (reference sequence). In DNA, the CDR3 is TGTGCCAGCAGCTTGGTTCCTTTCGCGAACACCGGGGAGCTGTTTTTT. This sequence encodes CASSLVPFANTGELFF.

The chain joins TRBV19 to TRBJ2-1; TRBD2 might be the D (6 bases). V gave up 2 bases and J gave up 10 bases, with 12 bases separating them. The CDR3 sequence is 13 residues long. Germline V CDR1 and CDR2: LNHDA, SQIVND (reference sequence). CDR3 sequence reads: CASSIQDYAEQFF. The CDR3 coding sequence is TGTGCCAGTAGTATACAGGACTACGCCGAGCAGTTCTTC.

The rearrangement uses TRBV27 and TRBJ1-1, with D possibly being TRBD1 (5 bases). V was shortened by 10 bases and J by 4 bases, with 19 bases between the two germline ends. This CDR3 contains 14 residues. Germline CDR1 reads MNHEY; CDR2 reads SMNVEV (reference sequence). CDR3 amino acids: CATSPRETGTEAFF. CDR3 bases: TGTGCCACGAGCCCCAGGGAAACCGGCACTGAAGCTTTCTTT.

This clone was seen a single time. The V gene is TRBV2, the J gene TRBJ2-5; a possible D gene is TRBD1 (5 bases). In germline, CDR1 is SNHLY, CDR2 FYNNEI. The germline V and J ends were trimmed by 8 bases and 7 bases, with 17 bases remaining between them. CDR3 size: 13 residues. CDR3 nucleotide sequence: TGTGCCAGCGGGATAGACAGTGCAGGGACCCAGTACTTC. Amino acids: CASGIDSAGTQYF.

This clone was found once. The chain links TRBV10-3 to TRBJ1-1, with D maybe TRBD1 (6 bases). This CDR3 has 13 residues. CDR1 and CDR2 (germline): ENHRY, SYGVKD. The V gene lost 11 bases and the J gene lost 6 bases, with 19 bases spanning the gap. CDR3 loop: CASLGARDPEAFF. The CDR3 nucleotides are TGTGCCTCCCTGGGGGCACGGGATCCTGAAGCTTTCTTT.